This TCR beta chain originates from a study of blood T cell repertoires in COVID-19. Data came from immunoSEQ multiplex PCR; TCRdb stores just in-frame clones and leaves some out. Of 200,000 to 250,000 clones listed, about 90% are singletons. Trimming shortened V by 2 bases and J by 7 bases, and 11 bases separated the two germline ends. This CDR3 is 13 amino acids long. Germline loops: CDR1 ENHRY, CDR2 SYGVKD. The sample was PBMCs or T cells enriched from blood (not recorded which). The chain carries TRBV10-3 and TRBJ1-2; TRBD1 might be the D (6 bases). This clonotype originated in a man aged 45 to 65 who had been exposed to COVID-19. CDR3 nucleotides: TGTGCCATCAGTGAGGGCAGGGGAGCTGGCTACACCTTC. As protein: CAISEGRGAGYTF.